This TCR beta chain appears in the sequencing data of a study of blood T cells in healthy people across ages. Study-wide points: Significant beta diversity loss was already apparent by age approximately 40, declining roughly linearly.

Worth noting for this clonotype: What it recognizes is unknown.

This CDR3 is 14 amino acids long. Germline CDR1 MNHEY, CDR2 SMNVEV (reference sequence). The trim removed 10 bases at V and 3 bases at J, leaving 7 bases unmatched. Then a second PCR, running about 6 to 11 cycles, was carried out with a sample-barcoded 5' primer and a J-beta primer mix. MiXCR, run by TCRdb on the 5' RACE reads, gives a single entry per CDR3 protein. The data hold some 1,000,000 distinct CDR3 sequences, with less than 25% observed a single time. These data also featured in a second study, about T cells of mothers and their children.

The receptor comes from a girl aged 2 to 9 in good health. Sequencing was performed on blood. The rearrangement joins TRBV27 to TRBJ2-3; 10 bases match TRBD1. CDR3 sequence (DNA): TGTGCCATCTCGATGGGACAGGGGACAGATACGCAGTATTTT. This sequence encodes CAISMGQGTDTQYF.